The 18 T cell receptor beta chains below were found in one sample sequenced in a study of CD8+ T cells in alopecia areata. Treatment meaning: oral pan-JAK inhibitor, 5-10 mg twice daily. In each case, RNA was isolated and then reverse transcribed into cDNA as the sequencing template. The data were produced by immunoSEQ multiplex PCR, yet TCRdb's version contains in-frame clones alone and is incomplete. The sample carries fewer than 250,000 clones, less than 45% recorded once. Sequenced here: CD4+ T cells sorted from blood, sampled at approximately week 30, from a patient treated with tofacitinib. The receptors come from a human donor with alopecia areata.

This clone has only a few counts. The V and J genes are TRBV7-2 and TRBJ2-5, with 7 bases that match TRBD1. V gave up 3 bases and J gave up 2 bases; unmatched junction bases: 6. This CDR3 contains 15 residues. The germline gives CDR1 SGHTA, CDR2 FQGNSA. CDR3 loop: CASSLFKGQQETQYF. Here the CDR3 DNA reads TGTGCCAGCAGCTTGTTTAAGGGACAGCAAGAGACCCAGTACTTC.

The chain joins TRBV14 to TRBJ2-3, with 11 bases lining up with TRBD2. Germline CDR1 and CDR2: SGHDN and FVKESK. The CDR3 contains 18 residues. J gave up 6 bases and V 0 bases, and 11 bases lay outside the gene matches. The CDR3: CASSQESGLADYGDTQYF. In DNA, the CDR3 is TGTGCCAGCAGCCAAGAATCGGGACTAGCGGACTACGGGGATACGCAGTATTTT.

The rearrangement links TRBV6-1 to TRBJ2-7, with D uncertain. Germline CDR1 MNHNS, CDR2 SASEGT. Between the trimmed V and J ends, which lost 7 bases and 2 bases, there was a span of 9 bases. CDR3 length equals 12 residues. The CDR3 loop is CASIGQTYEQYF. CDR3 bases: TGTGCCAGCATCGGGCAGACCTACGAGCAGTACTTC.

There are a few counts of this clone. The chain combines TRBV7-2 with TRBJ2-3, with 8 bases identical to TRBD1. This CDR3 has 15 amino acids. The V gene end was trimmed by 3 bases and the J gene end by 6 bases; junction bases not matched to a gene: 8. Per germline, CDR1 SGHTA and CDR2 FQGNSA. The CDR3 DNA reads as TGTGCCAGCAGCTTGGGGACAGGCCTTCCCGATACGCAGTATTTT. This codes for CASSLGTGLPDTQYF.

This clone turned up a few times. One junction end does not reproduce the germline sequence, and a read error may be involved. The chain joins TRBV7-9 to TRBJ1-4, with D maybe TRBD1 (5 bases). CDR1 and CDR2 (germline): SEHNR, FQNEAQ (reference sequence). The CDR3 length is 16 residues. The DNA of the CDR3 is TGTGCCGGCAGCTTGCCGGGTGGCAGGGCAAATGAAAAACTGTTTTTT. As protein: CAGSLPGGRANEKLFF.

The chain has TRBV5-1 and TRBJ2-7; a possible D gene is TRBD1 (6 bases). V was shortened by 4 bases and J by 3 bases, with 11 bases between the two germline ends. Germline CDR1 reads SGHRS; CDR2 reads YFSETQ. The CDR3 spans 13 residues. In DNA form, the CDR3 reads TGCGCCAGCAGCCACCGGACAGACTACGAGCAGTACTTC. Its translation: CASSHRTDYEQYF.

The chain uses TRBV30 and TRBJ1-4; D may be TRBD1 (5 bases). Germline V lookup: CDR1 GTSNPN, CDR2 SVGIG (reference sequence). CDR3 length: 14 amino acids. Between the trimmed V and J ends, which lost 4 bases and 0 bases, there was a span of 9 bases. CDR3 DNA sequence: TGTGCCTGGAAGGGGTATGCAACTAATGAAAAACTGTTTTTT. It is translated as CAWKGYATNEKLFF. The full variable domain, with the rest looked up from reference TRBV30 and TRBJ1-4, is SQTIHQWPATLVQPVGSPLSLECTVEGTSNPNLYWYRQAAGRGLQLLFYSVGIGQISSEVPQNLSASRPQDRQFILSSKKLLLSDSGFYLCAWKGYATNEKLFFGSGTQLSVL.

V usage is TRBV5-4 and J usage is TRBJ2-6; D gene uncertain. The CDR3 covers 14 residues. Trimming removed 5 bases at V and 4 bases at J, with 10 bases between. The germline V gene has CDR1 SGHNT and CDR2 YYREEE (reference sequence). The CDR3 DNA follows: TGTGCCAGCAGTAAAGGAGCAGGGGCCAACGTCCTGACTTTC. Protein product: CASSKGAGANVLTF. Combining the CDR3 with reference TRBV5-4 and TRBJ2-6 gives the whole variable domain ETGVTQSPTHLIKTRGQQVTLRCSSQSGHNTVSWYQQALGQGPQFIFQYYREEENGRGNFPPRFSGLQFPNYSSELNVNALELDDSALYLCASSKGAGANVLTFGAGSRLTVL.

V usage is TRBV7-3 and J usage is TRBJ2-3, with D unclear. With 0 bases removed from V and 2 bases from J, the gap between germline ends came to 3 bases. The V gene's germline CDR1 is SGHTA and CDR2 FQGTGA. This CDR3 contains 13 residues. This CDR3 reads CASSLTNTDTQYF. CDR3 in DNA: TGTGCCAGCAGCTTAACTAACACAGATACGCAGTATTTT.

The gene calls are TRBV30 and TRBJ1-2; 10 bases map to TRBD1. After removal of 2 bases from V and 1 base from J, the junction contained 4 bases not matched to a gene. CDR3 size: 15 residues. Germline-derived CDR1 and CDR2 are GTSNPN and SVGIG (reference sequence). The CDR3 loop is CAWSPGTGVNYGYTF. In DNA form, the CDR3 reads TGTGCCTGGAGTCCCGGGACAGGGGTTAACTATGGCTACACCTTC.

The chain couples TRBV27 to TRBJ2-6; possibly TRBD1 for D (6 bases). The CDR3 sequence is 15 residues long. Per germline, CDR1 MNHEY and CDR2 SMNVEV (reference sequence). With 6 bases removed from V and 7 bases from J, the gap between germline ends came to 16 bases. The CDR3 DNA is TGTGCCAGCAGCCGCTACCGGGACAATGCCAACGTCCTGACTTTC. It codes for CASSRYRDNANVLTF.

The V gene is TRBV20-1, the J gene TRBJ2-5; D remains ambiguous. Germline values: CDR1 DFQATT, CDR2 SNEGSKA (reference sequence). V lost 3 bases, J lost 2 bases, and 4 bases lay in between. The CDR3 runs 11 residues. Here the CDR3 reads CSASTQETQYF. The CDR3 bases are TGCAGTGCTAGCACACAAGAGACCCAGTACTTC.

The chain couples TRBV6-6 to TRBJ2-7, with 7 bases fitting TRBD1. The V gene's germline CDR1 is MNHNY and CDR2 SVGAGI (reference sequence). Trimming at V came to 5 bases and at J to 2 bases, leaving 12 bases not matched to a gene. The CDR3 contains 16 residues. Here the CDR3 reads CASSPAPGQFTYEQYF. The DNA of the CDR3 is TGTGCCAGCAGTCCAGCACCGGGACAGTTTACCTACGAGCAGTACTTC.

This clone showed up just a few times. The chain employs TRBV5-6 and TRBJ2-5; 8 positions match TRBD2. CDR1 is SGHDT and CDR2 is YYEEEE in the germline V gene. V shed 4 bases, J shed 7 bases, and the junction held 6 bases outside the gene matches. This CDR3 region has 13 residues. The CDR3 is CASSAGGILTQYF. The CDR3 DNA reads TGTGCCAGCAGCGCGGGGGGTATCTTGACCCAGTACTTC.

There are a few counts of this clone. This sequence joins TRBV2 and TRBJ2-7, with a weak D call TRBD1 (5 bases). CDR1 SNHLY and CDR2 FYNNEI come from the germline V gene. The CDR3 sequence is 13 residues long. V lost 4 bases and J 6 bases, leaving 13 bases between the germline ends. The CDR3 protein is CASSVAGIPEQYF. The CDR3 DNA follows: TGTGCCAGCAGTGTCGCAGGGATTCCCGAGCAGTACTTC.

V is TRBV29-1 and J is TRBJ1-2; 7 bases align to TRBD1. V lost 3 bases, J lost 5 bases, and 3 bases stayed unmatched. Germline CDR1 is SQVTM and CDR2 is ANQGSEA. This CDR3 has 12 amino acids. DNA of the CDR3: TGCAGCGTTGAGAACAGGGGTTATGGCTACACCTTC. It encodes CSVENRGYGYTF. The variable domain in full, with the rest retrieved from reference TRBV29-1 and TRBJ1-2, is SAVISQKPSRDICQRGTSLTIQCQVDSQVTMMFWYRQQPGQSLTLIATANQGSEATYESGFVIDKFPISRPNLTFSTLTVSNMSPEDSSIYLCSVENRGYGYTFGSGTRLTVV.

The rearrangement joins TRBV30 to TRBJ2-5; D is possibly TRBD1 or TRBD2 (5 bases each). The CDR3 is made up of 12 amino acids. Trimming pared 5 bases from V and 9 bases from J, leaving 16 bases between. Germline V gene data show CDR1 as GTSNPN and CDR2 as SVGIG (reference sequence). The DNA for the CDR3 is TGTGCCTGGGGGACCCTACAACGGTCCCAGTACTTC. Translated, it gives CAWGTLQRSQYF.

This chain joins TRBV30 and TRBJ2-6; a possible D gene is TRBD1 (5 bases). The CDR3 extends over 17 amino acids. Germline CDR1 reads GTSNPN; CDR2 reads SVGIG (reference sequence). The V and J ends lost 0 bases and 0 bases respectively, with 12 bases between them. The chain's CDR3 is CAWSVQGHNSGANVLTF. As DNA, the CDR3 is TGTGCCTGGAGTGTACAAGGACATAACTCTGGGGCCAACGTCCTGACTTTC.